This TCR beta chain was retrieved from a study of tissue T cells after allogeneic stem cell transplantation. In the study overall: This research-autopsy study prospectively enrolled adult allogeneic hematopoietic cell transplant recipients with steroid-refractory graft-versus-host disease. Viable blood and marrow gave sorted CD3+ T cells if numbers allowed. Study-level findings and limits: Alloreactivity or antigen specificity of tissue TCRs was not determined; some clones might be host cells.

Comments on this clone: The target antigen is unknown.

The ends were cut back, 4 bases at V and 4 bases at J, with 4 bases in the middle. Germline V gene lookup returns CDR1 SGHTA and CDR2 FQGNSA. This CDR3 contains 12 residues. This table comes from immunoSEQ multiplex PCR, and its TCRdb copy is limited to in-frame clones, with some not included. The table records about 43,000 clones, roughly 92% of them present only once. The genes are TRBV7-2 and TRBJ2-2; D is unresolved. This sequence originates from a woman aged 35 to 70 who later had graft-versus-host disease after an allogeneic stem cell transplant. The sample in question was blood, obtained before transplantation. The CDR3 reads CASSYLTGELFF. DNA for the CDR3: TGTGCCAGCAGCTATCTCACCGGGGAGCTGTTTTTT.